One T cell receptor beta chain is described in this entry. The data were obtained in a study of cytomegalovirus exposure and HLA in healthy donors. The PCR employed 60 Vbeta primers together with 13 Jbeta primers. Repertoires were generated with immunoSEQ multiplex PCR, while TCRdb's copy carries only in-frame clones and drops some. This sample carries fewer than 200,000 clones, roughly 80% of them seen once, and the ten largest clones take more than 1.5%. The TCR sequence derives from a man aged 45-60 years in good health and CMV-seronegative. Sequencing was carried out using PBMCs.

The CDR3 loop is CASSRDRASYNEQFF. CDR3 sequence (DNA): TGTGCCAGCAGCCGAGACAGGGCCTCCTACAATGAGCAGTTCTTC. The chain carries TRBV2 and TRBJ2-1; TRBD1 agrees at 7 bases. V lost 6 bases and J lost 0; bases outside the gene matches: 5. Germline CDR1 reads SNHLY; CDR2 reads FYNNEI. This CDR3 spans 15 amino acids. The variable domain in full, with the rest retrieved from reference TRBV2 and TRBJ2-1, is EPEVTQTPSHQVTQMGQEVILRCVPISNHLYFYWYRQILGQKVEFLVSFYNNEISEKSEIFDDQFSVERPDGSNFTLKIRSTKLEDSAMYFCASSRDRASYNEQFFGPGTRLTVL.